This TCR beta chain was found in a study of blood T cells in healthy people across ages. The authors ran a second PCR of about 7 to 12 cycles using a sample-barcoded 5' primer and a J-beta primer mix. Using its own MiXCR run on the 5' RACE reads, TCRdb lists one record per CDR3 protein. The table has hundreds of thousands of distinct CDR3 sequences, 58% seen once. The CDR3 is 13 residues long. Per the germline V gene, CDR1 is DFQATT and CDR2 is SNEGSKA (reference sequence). The V end was cut by 6 bases, the J end by 4 bases, with 15 bases between. This clonotype appeared a few times. Sequenced input: blood. The sequence was obtained from a man between 60 and 75 years old in good health. The rearrangement uses TRBV20-1 and TRBJ1-2; possibly TRBD1 for D (5 bases). CDR3 loop: CSAQQQGRYGYTF. CDR3 bases: TGCAGTGCGCAACAGCAGGGCCGCTATGGCTACACCTTC.